These T cell receptor beta chains were read from a single sample in a study of prognosis after radiotherapy for stage I lung cancer. TCRdb passed the multiplex PCR reads through MiXCR, listing each CDR3 protein once. The data contain around 20,000 distinct CDR3 sequences, roughly 46% of them singletons. The input for sequencing was PBMCs, taken before or after stereotactic body radiation therapy (not recorded which). Source of these receptors: a donor aged 50 or older with non-small cell lung cancer. CDR3s include the opening cysteine and the closing phenylalanine or tryptophan. Only part of the rows carry a size: once, few, many, or a class if the clone is expanded.

CDR3 protein	V gene	clone size
CASSLSGSGNTIYF	TRBV7-2	NA
CASSLAYRANSPLHF	TRBV11-2	once
CASSPLGAGEQFF	TRBV9	many
CSGEQRGYEQYF	TRBV20-1	many
CASSRGVRGTDTQYF	TRBV28	many
CSARGGSLNTEAFF	TRBV20-1	once
CSATDPRTGDSSPLHF	TRBV20-1	many
CASSSRIRGNTIYF	TRBV7-9	NA
CASSSSGGFGYTF	TRBV5-6	NA
CASSPMGRQGNYEQYF	TRBV14	NA
CASSPDQGATPQHF	TRBV4-2	NA
CASSQAAGGIYEQYF	TRBV4-1	once
CASTAGPAGTLNTEAFF	TRBV6-1	many
CASSQGVGRTEAFF	TRBV3-1	many
CASSGTGSGNTIYF	TRBV6-1	medium-sized
CASIAVRGNWNTGELFF	TRBV6-1	NA